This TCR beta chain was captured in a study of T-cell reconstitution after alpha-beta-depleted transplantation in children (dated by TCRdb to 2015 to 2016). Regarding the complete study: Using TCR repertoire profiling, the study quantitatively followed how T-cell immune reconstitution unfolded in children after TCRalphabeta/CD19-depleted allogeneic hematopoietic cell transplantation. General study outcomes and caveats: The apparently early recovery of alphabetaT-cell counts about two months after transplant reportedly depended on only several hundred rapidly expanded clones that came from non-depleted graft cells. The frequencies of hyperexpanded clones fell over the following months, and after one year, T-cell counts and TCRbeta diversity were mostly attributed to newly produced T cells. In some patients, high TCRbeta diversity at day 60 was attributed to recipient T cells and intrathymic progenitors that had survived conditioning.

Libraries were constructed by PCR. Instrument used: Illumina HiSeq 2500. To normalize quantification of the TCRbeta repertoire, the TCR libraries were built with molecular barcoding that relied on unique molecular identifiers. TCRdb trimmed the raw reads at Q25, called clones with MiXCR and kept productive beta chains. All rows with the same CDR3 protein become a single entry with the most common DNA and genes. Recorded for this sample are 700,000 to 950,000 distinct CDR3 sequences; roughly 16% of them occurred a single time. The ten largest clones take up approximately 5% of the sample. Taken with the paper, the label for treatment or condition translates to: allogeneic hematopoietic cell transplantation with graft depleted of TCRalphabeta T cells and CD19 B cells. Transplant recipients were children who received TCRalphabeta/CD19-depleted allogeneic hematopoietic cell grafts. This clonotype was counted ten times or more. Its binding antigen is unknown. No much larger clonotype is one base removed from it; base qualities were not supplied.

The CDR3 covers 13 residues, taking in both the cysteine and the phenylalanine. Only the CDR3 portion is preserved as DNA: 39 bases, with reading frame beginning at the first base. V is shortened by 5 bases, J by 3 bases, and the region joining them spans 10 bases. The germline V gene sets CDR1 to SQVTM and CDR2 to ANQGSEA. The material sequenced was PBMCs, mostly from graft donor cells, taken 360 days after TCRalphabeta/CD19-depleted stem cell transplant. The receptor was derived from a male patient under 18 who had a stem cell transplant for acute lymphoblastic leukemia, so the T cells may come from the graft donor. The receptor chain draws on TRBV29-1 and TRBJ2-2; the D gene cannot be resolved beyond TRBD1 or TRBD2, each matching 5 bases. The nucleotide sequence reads TGCAGCGTTACGGGGCCTCACACCGGGGAGCTGTTTTTT. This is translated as CSVTGPHTGELFF.